These 29 T cell receptor beta chains came from one sample sequenced in a study of shared clonotypes between healthy human individuals. Assay used: immunoSEQ multiplex PCR; TCRdb lists only in-frame clones, some missing. The table lists about 2.2 million clones, about 94% of them singletons. Naive CD8 cells lacked CD45RO, underwent positive selection for CCR7 and left out terminally differentiated effector memory CD45RA+ cells. Sample: naive CD8+ T cells from PBMCs. Receptors were obtained from a man younger than 35 in good health. Some clones in this sample may be carry-over from other donors' samples.

This clone was seen a handful of times. The rearrangement links TRBV29-1 to TRBJ1-1; no definite D call. Trimming cost V 6 bases and J 0 bases, with 8 bases left between them. The CDR3 runs 12 residues. Germline assignment: CDR1 SQVTM and CDR2 ANQGSEA. The CDR3 DNA reads as TGCAGCGTGCAAGTCATGAACACTGAAGCTTTCTTT. Protein: CSVQVMNTEAFF.

V gene TRBV5-1 combines with J gene TRBJ2-5; tentatively, D is TRBD2 (5 bases). CDR3 size: 14 residues. Germline CDR1 reads SGHRS; CDR2 reads YFSETQ. The V gene lost 1 base and the J gene lost 0 bases, with 7 bases spanning the gap. The CDR3 loop reads CASSLIGNQETQYF. CDR3 nucleotide sequence: TGCGCCAGCAGCTTGATCGGGAACCAAGAGACCCAGTACTTC. The entire variable domain, with the rest obtained from reference TRBV5-1 and TRBJ2-5, is as follows: KAGVTQTPRYLIKTRGQQVTLSCSPISGHRSVSWYQQTPGQGLQFLFEYFSETQRNKGNFPGRFSGRQFSNSRSEMNVSTLELGDSALYLCASSLIGNQETQYFGPGTRLLVL.

This sequence joins TRBV10-1 and TRBJ2-7; 13 nucleotides agree with TRBD2. CDR1 and CDR2 (germline): WNHNN, SYGVQD (reference sequence). The CDR3 length is 16 residues. Trimming at V came to 3 bases and at J to 4 bases, leaving 6 bases not matched to a gene. The CDR3 region is CASSDPRTSGGYEQYF. Written as DNA, the CDR3 is TGCGCCAGCAGTGATCCCCGGACTAGCGGGGGATACGAGCAGTACTTC.

The chain joins TRBV4-3 to TRBJ2-2; D call uncertain. This CDR3 region has 14 residues. Trimming took 1 base from V and 7 from J, leaving 10 bases between them. In germline, CDR1 is LGHNA, CDR2 YSLEER. The CDR3 reads CASSQVGLDGELFF. CDR3 in DNA: TGCGCCAGCAGCCAAGTCGGATTGGACGGGGAGCTGTTTTTT.

The chain employs TRBV7-9 and TRBJ2-5; 7 bases agree with TRBD1. There are 14 residues in the CDR3. Germline V gene data show CDR1 as SEHNR and CDR2 as FQNEAQ (reference sequence). Trimming took 6 bases from V and 5 from J; bases not matched to a gene: 9. The CDR3 spells CASSSPRGQETQYF. The CDR3 region has the DNA TGTGCCAGCAGTTCCCCGAGGGGGCAGGAGACCCAGTACTTC. Supplemented by reference TRBV7-9 and TRBJ2-5, the full variable domain reads DTGVSQNPRHKITKRGQNVTFRCDPISEHNRLYWYRQTLGQGPEFLTYFQNEAQLEKSRLLSDRFSAERPKGSFSTLEIQRTEQGDSAMYLCASSSPRGQETQYFGPGTRLLVL.

This chain joins TRBV19 and TRBJ2-7; D is ambiguous. This CDR3 comprises 14 residues. V lost 6 bases, J lost 1 base, and 13 bases lay in between. Germline V gene lookup returns CDR1 LNHDA and CDR2 SQIVND (reference sequence). The CDR3 is CASSRMDGSYEQYF. CDR3 sequence (DNA): TGTGCCAGTAGCCGGATGGATGGATCCTACGAGCAGTACTTC.

The rearrangement links TRBV27 to TRBJ1-4; D unresolved. The CDR3 contains 13 residues. V was trimmed by 7 bases and J by 0 bases, leaving 6 bases between them. Germline lookup yields CDR1 MNHEY and CDR2 SMNVEV (reference sequence). The CDR3 here is CASMRSTNEKLFF. The DNA of the CDR3 is TGTGCCAGCATGAGGTCAACTAATGAAAAACTGTTTTTT.

This chain joins TRBV4-2 and TRBJ2-2; weak D call: TRBD2 (6 bases). The CDR3 is 16 amino acids. Trimming left V 0 bases short and J 1 base short, with 9 bases between. Germline V gives CDR1 LGHNA, CDR2 YNFKEQ. Here the CDR3 DNA reads TGTGCCAGCAGCCAAGATTGGCGGGGGAACACCGGGGAGCTGTTTTTT. Protein product: CASSQDWRGNTGELFF.

This chain joins TRBV11-2 and TRBJ2-3, with D perhaps given as TRBD1 or TRBD2 (5 bases each). The germline gives CDR1 SGHAT, CDR2 FQNNGV. This CDR3 is 15 amino acids long. Trimming removed 0 bases at V and 4 bases at J, with 11 bases between. The CDR3 loop is CASSLDARGADTQYF. CDR3 bases: TGTGCCAGCAGCTTAGACGCCCGAGGGGCAGATACGCAGTATTTT.

DNA for the CDR3: TGTGCCACCAGGGACAGTCTTCGTCCCAATCAGCCCCAGCATTTT. Amino acids: CATRDSLRPNQPQHF. This chain joins TRBV15 and TRBJ1-5; TRBD1 might be the D (6 bases). Germline V lookup: CDR1 LNHNV, CDR2 YYDKDF (reference sequence). The CDR3 totals 15 residues. With 6 bases removed from V and 3 bases from J, the gap between germline ends came to 15 bases.

Only one count was recorded for this clone. The genes are TRBV27 and TRBJ2-7, with 11 bases fitting TRBD1. Per germline, CDR1 MNHEY and CDR2 SMNVEV (reference sequence). Trimming took 6 bases from V and 5 from J; bases not matched to a gene: 3. This CDR3 region has 13 residues. CDR3 in DNA: TGTGCCAGCAGCGGACAGGGGGCCCACGAGCAGTACTTC. Its protein product is CASSGQGAHEQYF.

This chain uses TRBV4-1 with TRBJ2-3; possibly TRBD2 for D (6 bases). Germline V CDR1 and CDR2: MGHRA, YSYEKL. Trimming left V 4 bases short and J 2 bases short, with 13 bases between. The CDR3 runs to 15 residues. The CDR3 here is CASSPQGLITDTQYF. The CDR3 DNA is TGCGCCAGCAGCCCTCAAGGACTAATCACAGATACGCAGTATTTT.

The chain joins TRBV7-9 to TRBJ2-2; 11 bases are shared with TRBD2. The CDR3 sequence is 19 residues long. The V and J ends lost 3 bases and 5 bases, in that order; junction bases with no gene match: 14. The V gene's germline CDR1 is SEHNR and CDR2 FQNEAQ (reference sequence). The CDR3 nucleotides read TGTGCCAGCAGCTTCGTAGCAATCACTAGCGGGAGCGGTACCGGGGAGCTGTTTTTT. Its protein product is CASSFVAITSGSGTGELFF.

The rearrangement uses TRBV29-1 and TRBJ1-2; D is unclear. Germline V gene sequence: CDR1 SQVTM, CDR2 ANQGSEA. The CDR3 has 10 amino acids. V lost 4 bases and J lost 8, with 8 bases in between. CDR3 sequence (DNA): TGCAGCGTTGTAGGGAAAGGCTACACCTTC. Protein: CSVVGKGYTF.

The rearrangement links TRBV7-9 to TRBJ1-4, with 8 nucleotides matching TRBD1. From germline, CDR1 is SEHNR and CDR2 FQNEAQ (reference sequence). Trimming removed 5 bases from V and 4 bases from J; junction bases left unmatched: 18. CDR3 length equals 19 residues. The CDR3 DNA reads TGTGCCAGCAGCGACAATACAGGGGGGATATGGGTGCTTAATGAAAAACTGTTTTTT. The encoded protein is CASSDNTGGIWVLNEKLFF. The full variable domain, rest sourced from reference TRBV7-9 and TRBJ1-4, is DTGVSQNPRHKITKRGQNVTFRCDPISEHNRLYWYRQTLGQGPEFLTYFQNEAQLEKSRLLSDRFSAERPKGSFSTLEIQRTEQGDSAMYLCASSDNTGGIWVLNEKLFFGSGTQLSVL.

This clone has only one observation. The chain recombines TRBV28 with TRBJ1-1; D gene unclear. Per germline, CDR1 MDHEN and CDR2 SYDVKM. Trimming stripped 3 bases from V and 4 bases from J, with 9 bases between. The CDR3 sequence is 13 residues long. The CDR3 region is CASSFSRSTEAFF. The CDR3 region has the DNA TGTGCCAGCAGTTTTTCGCGGAGCACTGAAGCTTTCTTT.

J is TRBJ2-5 and V is TRBV7-9; 7 nucleotides line up with TRBD1. CDR1 is SEHNR and CDR2 is FQNEAQ in the germline V gene (reference sequence). CDR3 length: 16 amino acids. V shed 5 bases and J 1 base; nucleotides not matched to a gene: 10. Written as DNA, the CDR3 is TGTGCCAGCAGCCCCCGTAAGGCAGGGGGCCAAGAGACCCAGTACTTC. It yields the protein CASSPRKAGGQETQYF.

V and J are TRBV21-1 and TRBJ2-6; the table gives TRBD2 as D, unverified against the DNA. TRBV21-1 is classified as a pseudogene. CDR3 length: 18 amino acids. The CDR3: CASRREGSYNSGANVLTF. The CDR3 region has the DNA TGTGCCAGCAGAAGGGAGGGGTCGTACAACTCTGGGGCCAACGTCCTGACTTTC.

The rearrangement joins TRBV15 to TRBJ2-2, with unresolved D. Trimming took 0 bases from V and 0 from J, leaving 11 bases between them. The CDR3 is 17 residues long. CDR1 and CDR2 from the germline V gene are LNHNV and YYDKDF (reference sequence). CDR3: CATSREAVTTNTGELFF. Written as DNA, the CDR3 is TGTGCCACCAGCAGAGAGGCAGTCACTACGAACACCGGGGAGCTGTTTTTT.

The count of this clone is one. This rearrangement joins TRBV18 to TRBJ1-4; D unresolved. The CDR3 runs to 15 residues. Trimming removed 6 bases from V and 5 bases from J, with 16 bases in between. Germline assignment: CDR1 KGHSH and CDR2 LQKENI. CDR3 sequence: CASSFSRALNEKLFF. The CDR3 bases are TGTGCCAGCTCCTTTAGTCGCGCGTTAAATGAAAAACTGTTTTTT.

V and J are TRBV28 and TRBJ2-7; 8 bases map to TRBD2. Per germline, CDR1 MDHEN and CDR2 SYDVKM. CDR3 length equals 14 residues. V lost 7 bases and J lost 5; bases outside the gene matches: 10. The CDR3 here is CASTWAGGGDEQYF. CDR3 DNA: TGTGCCAGCACATGGGCGGGGGGCGGCGACGAGCAGTACTTC.

The V call is TRBV10-3, the J call TRBJ1-2, with D perhaps TRBD1 (5 bases). The CDR3 loop spans 14 amino acids. Germline V lookup: CDR1 ENHRY, CDR2 SYGVKD. Between the trimmed V and J ends, which lost 2 bases and 4 bases, there was a span of 11 bases. DNA of the CDR3: TGTGCCATCAGTGAGATGGGGGGTACCTATGGCTACACCTTC. It translates to CAISEMGGTYGYTF.

This chain connects TRBV11-2 to TRBJ2-7; a possible D gene is TRBD1 (5 bases). This CDR3 contains 12 residues. CDR1 SGHAT and CDR2 FQNNGV come from the germline V gene. V gave up 1 base and J gave up 9 bases, with 10 bases separating them. CDR3 protein: CASSLALTAQYF. Written as DNA, the CDR3 is TGTGCCAGCAGCTTAGCACTGACAGCGCAGTACTTC.

The V gene is TRBV7-9, the J gene TRBJ2-7; TRBD2 matches at 13 bases. This CDR3 contains 16 residues. Germline V gene sequence: CDR1 SEHNR, CDR2 FQNEAQ (reference sequence). J lost 4 bases, V lost 5 bases, and 8 bases had no gene match. CDR3 nucleotides: TGTGCCAGCAGCGCTGGGACTAGCGGGATATGGTACGAGCAGTACTTC. Its translation: CASSAGTSGIWYEQYF.

On this clone: Other nucleotide sequences in the sample specify the same CDR3. The rearrangement uses TRBV11-2 and TRBJ1-5, with D possibly TRBD1 on 5 matching bases. V was clipped by 3 bases and J by 2 bases, with 11 bases between them. The CDR3 extends over 15 amino acids. Per the germline V gene, CDR1 is SGHAT and CDR2 is FQNNGV. CDR3 in DNA: TGTGCCAGCAGCTTGGGAACAGGCGGCAATCAGCCCCAGCATTTT. Translated, it gives CASSLGTGGNQPQHF.

The chain is built from TRBV2 and TRBJ2-7, with 8 bases lining up with TRBD2. The V gene's germline CDR1 is SNHLY and CDR2 FYNNEI. Trimming cost V 3 bases and J 5 bases; bases outside gene matches: 6. The CDR3 is 14 residues long. The CDR3 nucleotides are TGTGCCAGCAGTGATTACCGGGAGGGCCACGAGCAGTACTTC. Translation: CASSDYREGHEQYF.

The V and J genes are TRBV7-9 and TRBJ1-2, with 7 bases matching TRBD1. Germline assignment: CDR1 SEHNR and CDR2 FQNEAQ (reference sequence). This CDR3 comprises 15 residues. The junction had 14 bases not matched to a gene; V was cut back by 5 bases and J by 8 bases. CDR3 in amino acids: CASSQNAGGGQGYTF. The DNA of the CDR3 is TGTGCCAGCAGCCAAAACGCAGGAGGGGGACAGGGCTACACCTTC.

The V gene is TRBV27, the J gene TRBJ2-3, with unresolved D. The CDR3 totals 15 residues. Trimming left V 5 bases short and J 1 base short, with 13 bases between. Germline CDR1 MNHEY, CDR2 SMNVEV (reference sequence). The CDR3 here is CASSPLEIRTDTQYF. The CDR3 nucleotides read TGTGCCAGCAGTCCCCTCGAAATTCGCACAGATACGCAGTATTTT.

The V and J genes are TRBV2 and TRBJ1-3, with D tentatively TRBD1 (5 bases). This CDR3 is built from 14 residues. Trimming stripped 6 bases from V and 3 bases from J, with 12 bases between. Germline V gives CDR1 SNHLY, CDR2 FYNNEI. This chain's CDR3 is CASSRRGGGNTIYF. Written as DNA, the CDR3 is TGTGCCAGCAGCCGCCGGGGGGGTGGAAACACCATATATTTT.